This T cell receptor (beta chain) was identified in a study of shared clonotypes between healthy human individuals. General study results and limits: In contrast to clonotypes shared by all four donors, non-shared clonotypes had lower generation probabilities. Represented genetic and exposure-history diversity was restricted by having few donors.

The germline gives CDR1 LGHNT, CDR2 FRNRAP. Trimming removed 7 bases at V and 5 bases at J, with 11 bases between. The CDR3 has 12 residues. Method: immunoSEQ multiplex PCR; TCRdb's copy keeps in-frame clones and lacks some. The sample has some 2,000,000 clones, around 96% seen once. In regard to this clone: The antigen is not known.

Positive CCR7 selection of CD45RO-negative cells yielded the naive CD8 cells, and terminally differentiated effector memory CD45RA+ cells were excluded. The source material was naive CD8+ T cells sorted from blood. This clonotype was sampled from a man aged 18 to 35 in good health. The gene calls are TRBV12-5 and TRBJ2-5; D possibly matches TRBD1 or TRBD2 (5 bases each). CDR3 in amino acids: CASAQGEETQYF. Here the CDR3 DNA reads TGTGCTAGTGCCCAGGGAGAGGAGACCCAGTACTTC.